This T cell receptor (beta chain) appears in the sequencing data of a study of tumor-infiltrating lymphocytes in primary liver carcinoma. Study background: Stage T1-T3 N0M0 tumors measured 4.2 to 10 cm at most. Findings and limits, study-wide: Just about 7-25% of leading clones were found in every one of five regions.

Starting from 400 to 500 ng of total RNA, TCR beta cDNA was produced with a primer in the constant region. The TCR beta library was amplified through three nested multiplex PCR rounds in a modified ARM-PCR procedure. TCRdb re-called the multiplex PCR reads through MiXCR, storing one row per CDR3 protein. The data contain approximately 73,000 distinct CDR3 sequences, more than 60% of them singletons. With respect to this clonotype: Its specificity is not known.

Co-extracting RNA and DNA was done with about 18-33 mg of unsorted bulk tissue as input. Tumor samples uniformly had over 85% viable tumor cells. Sequenced sample: liver tumor tissue from sampling region 4. Subset denoted: tumor region T4, right-lateral pole. This sequence was found in a man aged 40-50 years with primary liver carcinoma and hepatitis B virus infection.

The CDR3 DNA follows: TGTGCCAGCACCCCCACTGGAGAGACCCAGTACTTC. Its translation: CASTPTGETQYF. V gene TRBV5-5 combines with J gene TRBJ2-5, with D unresolved. Trimming left V 6 bases short and J 4 bases short, with 10 bases between. Germline assignment: CDR1 SGHKS and CDR2 YYEKEE (reference sequence). This CDR3 is built from 12 residues.